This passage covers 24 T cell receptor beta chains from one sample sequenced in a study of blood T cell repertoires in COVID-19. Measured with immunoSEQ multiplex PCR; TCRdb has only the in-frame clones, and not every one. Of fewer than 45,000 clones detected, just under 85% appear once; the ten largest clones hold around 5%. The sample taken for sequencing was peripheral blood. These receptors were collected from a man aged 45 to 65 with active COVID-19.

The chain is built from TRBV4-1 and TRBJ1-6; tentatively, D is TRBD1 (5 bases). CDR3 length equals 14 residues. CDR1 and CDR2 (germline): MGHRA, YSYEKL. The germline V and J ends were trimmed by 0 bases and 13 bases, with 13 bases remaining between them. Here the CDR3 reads CASSQEGSGGPLHF. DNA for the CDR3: TGCGCCAGCAGCCAAGAAGGGTCCGGGGGGCCCCTCCACTTT.

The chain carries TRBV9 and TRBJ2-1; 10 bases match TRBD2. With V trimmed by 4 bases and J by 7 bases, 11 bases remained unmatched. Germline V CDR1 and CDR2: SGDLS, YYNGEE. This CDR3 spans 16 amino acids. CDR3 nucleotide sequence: TGTGCCAGCAGCACCCTCGAGCGGGGGGGCCGTAATGAGCAGTTCTTC. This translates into CASSTLERGGRNEQFF.

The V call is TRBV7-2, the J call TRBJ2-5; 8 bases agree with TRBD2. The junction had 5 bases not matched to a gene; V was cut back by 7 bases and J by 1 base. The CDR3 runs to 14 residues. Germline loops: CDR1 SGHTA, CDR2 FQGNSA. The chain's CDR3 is CASIPAGGQETQYF. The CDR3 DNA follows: TGTGCCAGCATCCCCGCGGGGGGCCAAGAGACCCAGTACTTC.

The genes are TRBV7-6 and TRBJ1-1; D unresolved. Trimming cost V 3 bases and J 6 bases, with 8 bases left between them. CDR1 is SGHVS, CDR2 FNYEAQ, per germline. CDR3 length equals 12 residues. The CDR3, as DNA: TGTGCCAGCAGCTTGGGCAACGCTGAAGCTTTCTTT. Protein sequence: CASSLGNAEAFF.

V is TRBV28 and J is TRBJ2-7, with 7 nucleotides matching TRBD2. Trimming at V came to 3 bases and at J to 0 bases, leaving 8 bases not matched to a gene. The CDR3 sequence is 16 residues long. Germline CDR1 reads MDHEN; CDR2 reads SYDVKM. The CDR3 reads CASSLLGASGSYEQYF. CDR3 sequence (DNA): TGTGCCAGCAGTTTGCTCGGGGCTAGCGGCTCCTACGAGCAGTACTTC.

The CDR3 is CASSDRAWEQYF. The CDR3 DNA follows: TGTGCCAGCAGTGACAGGGCTTGGGAGCAGTACTTC. V is TRBV6-1 and J is TRBJ2-7; maybe TRBD1 (5 bases). V gave up 3 bases and J gave up 7 bases, with 10 bases separating them. From germline, CDR1 is MNHNS and CDR2 SASEGT. The CDR3 is made up of 12 amino acids.

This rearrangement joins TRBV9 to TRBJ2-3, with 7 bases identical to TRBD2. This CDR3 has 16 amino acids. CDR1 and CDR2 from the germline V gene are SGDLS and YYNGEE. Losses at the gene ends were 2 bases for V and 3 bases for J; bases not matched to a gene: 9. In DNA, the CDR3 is TGTGCCAGCAGCGTGAGGGGCCGGGGGGTAACAGATACGCAGTATTTT. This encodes CASSVRGRGVTDTQYF.

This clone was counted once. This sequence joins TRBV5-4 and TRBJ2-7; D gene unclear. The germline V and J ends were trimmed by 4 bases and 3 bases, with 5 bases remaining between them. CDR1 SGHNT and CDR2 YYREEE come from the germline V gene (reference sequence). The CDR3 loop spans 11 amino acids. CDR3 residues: CASSVGYEQYF. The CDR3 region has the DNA TGTGCCAGCAGCGTCGGCTACGAGCAGTACTTC.

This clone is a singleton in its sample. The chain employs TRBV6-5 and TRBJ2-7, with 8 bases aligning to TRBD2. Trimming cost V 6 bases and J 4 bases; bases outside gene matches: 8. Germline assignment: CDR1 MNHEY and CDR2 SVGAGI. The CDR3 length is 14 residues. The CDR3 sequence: CASRVAGLIYEQYF. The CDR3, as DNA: TGTGCCAGCAGGGTAGCGGGGCTAATTTACGAGCAGTACTTC.

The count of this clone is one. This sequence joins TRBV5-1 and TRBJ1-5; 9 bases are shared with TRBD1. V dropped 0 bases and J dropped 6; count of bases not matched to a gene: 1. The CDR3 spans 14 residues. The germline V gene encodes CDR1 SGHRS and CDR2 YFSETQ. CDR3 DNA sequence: TGCGCCAGCAGCTTGGGACAGGGGGGTCAGCCCCAGCATTTT. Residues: CASSLGQGGQPQHF.

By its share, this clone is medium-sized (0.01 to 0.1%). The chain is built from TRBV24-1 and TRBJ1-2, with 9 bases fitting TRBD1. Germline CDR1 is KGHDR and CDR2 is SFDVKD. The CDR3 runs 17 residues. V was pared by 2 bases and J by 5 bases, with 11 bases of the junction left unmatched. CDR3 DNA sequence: TGTGCCACCAGTGATTCCCCTCCGGACAGGGGCATTTATGGCTACACCTTC. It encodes CATSDSPPDRGIYGYTF.

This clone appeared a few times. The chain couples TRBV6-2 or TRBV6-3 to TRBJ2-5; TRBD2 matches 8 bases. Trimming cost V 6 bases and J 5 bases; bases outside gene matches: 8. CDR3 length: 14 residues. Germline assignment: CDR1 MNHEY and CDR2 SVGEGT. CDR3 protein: CASSNGGVLETQYF. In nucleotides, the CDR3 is TGTGCCAGCAGCAACGGGGGGGTCTTGGAGACCCAGTACTTC.

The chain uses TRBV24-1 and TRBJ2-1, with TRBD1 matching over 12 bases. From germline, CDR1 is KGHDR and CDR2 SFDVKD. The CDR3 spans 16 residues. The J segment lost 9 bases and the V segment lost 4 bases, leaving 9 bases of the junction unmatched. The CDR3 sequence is CATSENFGTGGIEQFF. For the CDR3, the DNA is TGTGCCACCAGTGAGAATTTCGGGACAGGGGGCATTGAGCAGTTCTTC.

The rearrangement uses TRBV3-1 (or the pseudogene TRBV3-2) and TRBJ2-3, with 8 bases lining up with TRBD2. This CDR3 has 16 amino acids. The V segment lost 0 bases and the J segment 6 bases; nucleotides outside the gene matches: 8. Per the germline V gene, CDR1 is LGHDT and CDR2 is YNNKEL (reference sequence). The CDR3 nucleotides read TGTGCCAGCAGCCAAGATCTTACCGGGGGGGCGGATACGCAGTATTTT. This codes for CASSQDLTGGADTQYF.

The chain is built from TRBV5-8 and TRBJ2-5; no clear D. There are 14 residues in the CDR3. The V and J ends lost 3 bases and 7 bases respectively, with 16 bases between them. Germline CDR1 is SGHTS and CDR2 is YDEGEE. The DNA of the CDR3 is TGTGCCAGCAGCTCAGTACAGCTGCTGGGGACCCAGTACTTC. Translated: CASSSVQLLGTQYF. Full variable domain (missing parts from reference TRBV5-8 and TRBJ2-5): EAGVTQSPTHLIKTRGQQATLRCSPISGHTSVYWYQQALGLGLQFLLWYDEGEERNRGNFPPRFSGRQFPNYSSELNVNALELEDSALYLCASSSVQLLGTQYFGPGTRLLVL.

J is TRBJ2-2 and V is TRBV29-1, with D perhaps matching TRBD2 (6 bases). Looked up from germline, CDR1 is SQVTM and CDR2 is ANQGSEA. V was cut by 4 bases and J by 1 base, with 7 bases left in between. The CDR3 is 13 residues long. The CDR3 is CSVGRGNTGELFF. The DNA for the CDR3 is TGCAGCGTTGGGAGGGGGAACACCGGGGAGCTGTTTTTT.

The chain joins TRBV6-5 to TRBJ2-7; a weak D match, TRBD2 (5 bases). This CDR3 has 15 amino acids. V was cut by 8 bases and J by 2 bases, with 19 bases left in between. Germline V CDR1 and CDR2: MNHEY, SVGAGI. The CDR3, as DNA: TGTGCCAGCCTGAGGGTGGGAGTAGGCACCTACGAGCAGTACTTC. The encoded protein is CASLRVGVGTYEQYF.

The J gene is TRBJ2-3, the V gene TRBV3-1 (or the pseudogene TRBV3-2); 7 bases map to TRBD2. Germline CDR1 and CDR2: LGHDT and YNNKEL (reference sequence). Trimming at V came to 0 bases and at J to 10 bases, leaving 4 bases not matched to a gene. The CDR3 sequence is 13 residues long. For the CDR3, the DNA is TGTGCCAGCAGCCAAGATTGGCGGGGGTCGCAGTATTTT. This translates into CASSQDWRGSQYF.

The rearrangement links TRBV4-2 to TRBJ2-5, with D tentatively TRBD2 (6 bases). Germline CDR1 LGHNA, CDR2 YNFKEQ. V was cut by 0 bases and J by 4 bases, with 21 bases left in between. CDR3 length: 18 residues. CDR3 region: CASSQEVRYSVGGETQYF. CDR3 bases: TGTGCCAGCAGCCAAGAAGTACGCTATAGCGTGGGGGGAGAGACCCAGTACTTC.

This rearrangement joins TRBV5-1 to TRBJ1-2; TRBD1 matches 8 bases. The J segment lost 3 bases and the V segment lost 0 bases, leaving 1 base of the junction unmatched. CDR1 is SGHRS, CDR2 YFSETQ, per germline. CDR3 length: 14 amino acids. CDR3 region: CASSLEQGDYGYTF. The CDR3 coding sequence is TGCGCCAGCAGCTTGGAACAGGGGGACTATGGCTACACCTTC.

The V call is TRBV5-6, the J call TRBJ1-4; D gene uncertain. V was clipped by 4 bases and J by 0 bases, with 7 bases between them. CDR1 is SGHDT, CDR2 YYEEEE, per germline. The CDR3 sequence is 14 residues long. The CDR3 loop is CASSQIATNEKLFF. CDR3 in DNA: TGTGCCAGCAGCCAAATTGCAACTAATGAAAAACTGTTTTTT.

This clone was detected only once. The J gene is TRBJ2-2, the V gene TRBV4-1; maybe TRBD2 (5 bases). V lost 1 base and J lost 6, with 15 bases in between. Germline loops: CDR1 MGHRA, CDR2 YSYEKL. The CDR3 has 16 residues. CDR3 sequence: CASSQAPSGRPGELFF. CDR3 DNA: TGCGCCAGCAGCCAAGCCCCGTCGGGGAGACCCGGGGAGCTGTTTTTT.

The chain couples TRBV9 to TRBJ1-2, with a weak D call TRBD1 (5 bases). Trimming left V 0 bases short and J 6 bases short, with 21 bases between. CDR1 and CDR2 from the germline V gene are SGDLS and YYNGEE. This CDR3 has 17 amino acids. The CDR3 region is CASSVAAYMSRVHGYTF. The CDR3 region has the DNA TGTGCCAGCAGCGTAGCGGCTTATATGAGCAGGGTGCATGGCTACACCTTC.

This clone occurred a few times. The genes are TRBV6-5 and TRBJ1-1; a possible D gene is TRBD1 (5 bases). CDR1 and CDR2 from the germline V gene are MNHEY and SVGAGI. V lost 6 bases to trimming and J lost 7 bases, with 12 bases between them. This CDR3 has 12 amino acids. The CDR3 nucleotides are TGTGCCAGCAGATTCACAGGTCGTGAAGCTTTCTTT. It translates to CASRFTGREAFF.